Listed below are T cell receptor beta chains from one sample, sequenced in a study of shared clonotypes between healthy human individuals. Here immunoSEQ multiplex PCR was the method, and the copy in TCRdb shows in-frame clones only, minus some. The sample consists of fewer than 850,000 clones, 55% to 75% of them appearing once. The specimen was memory CD4+ T cells sorted from blood. The receptors come from a woman aged 30 to 39 in good health. Both conserved end residues are part of each CDR3. A D gene is named only where the DNA matches it firmly. Size values are once, few and many counts, or a class for expanded clones, and some rows have none.

J gene	V gene	D gene	clone size	CDR3 protein	CDR3 DNA
TRBJ1-5	TRBV7-8	.	.	CASSLVVVQPQHF	TGTGCCAGCAGCTTAGTTGTGGTACAGCCCCAGCATTTT
TRBJ1-5	TRBV6-4	.	.	CASRGQHSNQPQHF	TGTGCCAGCAGAGGACAGCATAGCAATCAGCCCCAGCATTTT
TRBJ2-5	TRBV7-8	.	.	CASSLEDRQETQYF	TGTGCCAGCAGCTTGGAGGACAGACAAGAGACCCAGTACTTC
TRBJ2-1	TRBV29-1	.	.	CSVGQGSYNEQFF	TGCAGCGTTGGGCAGGGATCCTACAATGAGCAGTTCTTC
TRBJ2-3	TRBV28	.	.	CASSSPGTDTQYF	TGTGCCAGCAGTTCCCCCGGCACAGATACGCAGTATTTT
TRBJ2-7	TRBV5-1	.	.	CASRPAPLVDRGYEQYF	TGCGCCAGCAGACCCGCGCCCCTGGTGGATAGGGGCTACGAGCAGTACTTC
TRBJ2-3	TRBV7-2	TRBD1	.	CASSLPDREPQYF	TGTGCCAGCAGCTTGCCTGACAGGGAGCCGCAGTATTTT
TRBJ2-5	TRBV4-1	.	.	CASSQSQETQYF	TGCGCCAGCAGCCAAAGCCAAGAGACCCAGTACTTC
TRBJ2-7	TRBV25-1	.	many	CASSPSYEQYF	TGTGCCAGCAGTCCCTCCTACGAGCAGTACTTC
TRBJ2-7	TRBV21-1	.	.	CAATLIGSQYEQYF	TGTGCCGCGACTCTAATCGGGAGCCAATACGAGCAGTACTTC
TRBJ2-5	TRBV27	.	.	CASSSARIGTPEETQYF	TGTGCCAGCAGTTCGGCAAGAATCGGGACACCCGAAGAGACCCAGTACTTC
TRBJ1-5	TRBV30	.	few	CAWSVHQHYQPQHF	TGTGCCTGGAGTGTACACCAGCATTATCAGCCCCAGCATTTT
TRBJ1-2	TRBV6-6	TRBD1	.	CASSYAGQNYGYTF	TGTGCCAGCAGTTACGCGGGACAGAACTATGGCTACACCTTC
TRBJ2-1	TRBV25-1	.	.	CASSALRDALNEQFF	TGTGCCAGCAGCGCCCTAAGGGATGCTCTAAATGAGCAGTTCTTC
TRBJ1-3	TRBV13	.	.	CASSPGGIVGSGNTIYF	TGTGCCAGCAGCCCCGGGGGGATCGTTGGCTCTGGAAACACCATATATTTT
TRBJ2-3	TRBV30	.	.	CAWSVTTQYF	TGTGCCTGGAGTGTTACTACGCAGTATTTT
TRBJ2-6	TRBV7-6	.	.	CASSPNPSARTGANVLTF	TGTGCCAGCAGTCCAAACCCCTCAGCACGAACTGGGGCCAACGTCCTGACTTTC
TRBJ1-1	TRBV11-2	.	.	CASSFGVEVTEAFF	TGTGCCAGCAGCTTCGGGGTCGAGGTAACTGAAGCTTTCTTT
TRBJ2-7	TRBV28	.	.	CASYGGLYEQYF	TGTGCCAGTTACGGGGGTTTGTACGAGCAGTACTTC
TRBJ1-5	TRBV19	TRBD1	once	CASTPTTGDQPQHF	TGTGCCAGTACCCCAACTACAGGGGATCAGCCCCAGCATTTT
TRBJ2-2	TRBV5-1	TRBD2	few	CASSRLTSANTGELFF	TGCGCCAGCAGCCGCCTCACTAGCGCGAACACCGGGGAGCTGTTTTTT
TRBJ1-5	TRBV15	.	.	CATRERIGNQPQHF	TGTGCCACCAGGGAGCGGATAGGCAATCAGCCCCAGCATTTT
TRBJ1-4	TRBV7-9	.	.	CASSLRGAPNEKLFF	TGTGCCAGCAGCTTACGGGGGGCGCCTAATGAAAAACTGTTTTTT
TRBJ1-1	TRBV6-4	TRBD1	few	CASSLDRKNTEAFF	TGTGCCAGCAGTCTGGACAGGAAGAACACTGAAGCTTTCTTT
TRBJ2-2	TRBV5-1	TRBD2	.	CASSSVAGDRTGELFF	TGCGCCAGCAGCTCAGTAGCGGGAGATCGTACCGGGGAGCTGTTTTTT
TRBJ2-7	TRBV28	TRBD1	few	CASHGQGPTYEQYF	TGTGCCAGCCATGGACAGGGACCTACCTACGAGCAGTACTTC
TRBJ2-5	TRBV2	TRBD2	.	CAISGAGGPGETQYF	TGTGCCATATCAGGAGCGGGAGGGCCCGGAGAGACCCAGTACTTC
TRBJ2-1	TRBV11-2	.	.	CASSSPSGEQFF	TGTGCCAGCAGCTCTCCGAGCGGGGAGCAGTTCTTC
TRBJ1-5	TRBV6-5	TRBD1	.	CASSRTGINQPQHF	TGTGCCAGCAGCCGGACAGGGATCAATCAGCCCCAGCATTTT
TRBJ2-2	TRBV19	.	.	CASSTPSLTYELFF	TGTGCCAGTAGTACCCCCTCCTTAACTTATGAGCTGTTTTTT
TRBJ1-1	TRBV11-2	.	.	CASSLFGYVDTEAFF	TGTGCCAGCAGCTTGTTTGGGTACGTTGACACTGAAGCTTTCTTT
TRBJ2-4	TRBV2	.	.	CASIRELAKNIQYF	TGTGCCAGCATAAGAGAACTAGCCAAAAACATTCAGTACTTC
TRBJ1-4	TRBV4-1	TRBD1	.	CASSHLDRVNEKLFF	TGCGCCAGCAGCCATCTGGACAGGGTTAATGAAAAACTGTTTTTT
TRBJ2-7	TRBV30	TRBD2	.	CAWSVLAGYSYEQYF	TGTGCCTGGAGTGTATTAGCGGGTTATTCCTACGAGCAGTACTTC
TRBJ2-7	TRBV25-1	.	once	CASSNEQYF	TGTGCCAGCAGTAACGAGCAGTACTTC
TRBJ2-2	TRBV6-5	TRBD2	.	CAWILAGNTGELFF	TGTGCCTGGATACTAGCGGGTAACACCGGGGAGCTGTTTTTT
TRBJ2-2	TRBV5-1	.	.	CASSLDRRDTGELFF	TGCGCCAGCAGCTTGGATCGCAGGGACACCGGGGAGCTGTTTTTT
TRBJ1-1	TRBV2	.	.	CASKLTDLDTEAFF	TGTGCCAGCAAGTTGACGGATCTCGACACTGAAGCTTTCTTT
TRBJ2-3	TRBV29-1	TRBD2	.	CSVLIAGNTDTQYF	TGCAGCGTTCTTATAGCGGGGAACACAGATACGCAGTATTTT
TRBJ1-1	TRBV6-5	.	once	CAAQRQGGTEAFF	TGTGCCGCACAGAGGCAGGGTGGGACTGAAGCTTTCTTT
TRBJ1-1	TRBV20-1	.	.	CSAEENTEAFF	TGCAGTGCTGAGGAGAACACTGAAGCTTTCTTT
TRBJ2-7	TRBV27	.	.	CASSLNSAYPYEQYF	TGTGCCAGCAGTTTAAACTCGGCATACCCCTACGAGCAGTACTTC
TRBJ2-5	TRBV9	TRBD2	.	CASSVGAGALQETQYF	TGTGCCAGCAGCGTAGGGGCGGGAGCCCTCCAAGAGACCCAGTACTTC
TRBJ1-1	TRBV18	TRBD1	.	CASSPSLAGGWDTEAFF	TGTGCCAGCTCACCATCTCTTGCAGGGGGCTGGGACACTGAAGCTTTCTTT
TRBJ1-1	TRBV6-6	TRBD1	once	CASSYRQGEAFF	TGTGCCAGCAGTTACAGACAGGGAGAAGCTTTCTTT
TRBJ2-5	TRBV18	.	many	CASSTPSGETQYF	TGTGCCAGCTCAACCCCTTCGGGAGAGACCCAGTACTTC
TRBJ2-1	TRBV11-2	.	.	CASSLGPSSYNEQFF	TGTGCCAGCAGCTTAGGGCCCAGCTCCTACAATGAGCAGTTCTTC
TRBJ2-1	TRBV30	.	many	CAWSPGRDNEQFF	TGTGCCTGGAGTCCTGGCAGGGACAATGAGCAGTTCTTC
TRBJ1-1	TRBV30	.	few	CAWRMRDMNTEAFF	TGTGCCTGGAGGATGCGGGACATGAACACTGAAGCTTTCTTT
TRBJ2-7	TRBV11-2	.	.	CASSSYQGEQYF	TGTGCCAGCAGCTCCTACCAAGGCGAGCAGTACTTC
TRBJ2-7	TRBV5-4	.	.	CASSLASYEQYF	TGTGCCAGCAGCTTGGCCAGCTACGAGCAGTACTTC
TRBJ1-2	TRBV28	TRBD1	.	CASSRGDRNYGYTF	TGTGCCAGCAGTCGCGGGGACAGAAACTATGGCTACACCTTC
TRBJ2-7	TRBV5-1	TRBD2	.	CASSLVLAGDGEQYF	TGCGCCAGCAGCTTGGTTCTAGCGGGAGATGGCGAGCAGTACTTC